The clone carrying this T cell receptor beta chain occurred a few times. Its antigen is undetermined. Trimming removed 4 bases at V and 1 base at J, with 7 bases between. Germline V CDR1 and CDR2: DFQATT, SNEGSKA (reference sequence). The CDR3 spans 12 residues. A TCRbeta library incorporating unique molecular identifiers was prepared. TCRdb fed the PCR reads into MiXCR, producing one record per CDR3 protein. The sample has some 120,000 distinct CDR3 sequences; approximately 22% are singletons. This sample is drawn from a study of T-cell reconstitution after alpha-beta-depleted transplantation in children. Study-wide results and limits: In patients about two months after transplant, alpha-beta T cells reportedly arose from several hundred expanded graft clones. Newly generated T cells supplied most T-cell counts and diversity one year post-transplant.

The sample consisted of PBMCs, mostly from graft donor cells, taken 180 days after TCRalphabeta/CD19-depleted stem cell transplant. The rearrangement links TRBV20-1 to TRBJ1-2; no reliable D call. This receptor was taken from a male patient between 2 and 10 years old who had a stem cell transplant for chronic granulomatous disease, so the T cells may come from the graft donor. The CDR3 nucleotides read TGCAGTGCTACGGCGGATAACTATGGCTACACCTTC. This translates into CSATADNYGYTF.